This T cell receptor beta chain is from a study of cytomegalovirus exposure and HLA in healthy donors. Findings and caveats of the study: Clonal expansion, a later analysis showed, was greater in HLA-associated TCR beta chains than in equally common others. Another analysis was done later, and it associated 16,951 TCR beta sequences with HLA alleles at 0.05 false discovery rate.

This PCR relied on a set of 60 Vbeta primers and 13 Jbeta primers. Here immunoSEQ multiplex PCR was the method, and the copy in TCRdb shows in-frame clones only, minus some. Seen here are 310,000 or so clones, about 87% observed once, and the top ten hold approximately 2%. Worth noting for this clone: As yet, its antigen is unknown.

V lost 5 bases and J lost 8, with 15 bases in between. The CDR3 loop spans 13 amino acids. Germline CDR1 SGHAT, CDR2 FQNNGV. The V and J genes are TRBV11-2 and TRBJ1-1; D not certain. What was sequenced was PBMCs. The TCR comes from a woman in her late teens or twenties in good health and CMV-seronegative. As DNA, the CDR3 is TGTGCCAGCAGCCAATTCATGGCGGGGGAAGCTTTCTTT. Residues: CASSQFMAGEAFF.